Each of the 16 T cell receptor beta chains below was sequenced from the same sample in a study of control samples from healthy donors and cancer patients. This table comes from immunoSEQ multiplex PCR, and its TCRdb copy is limited to in-frame clones, with some not included. The profile covers about 98,000 clones, with around 80% appearing a single time and 1.5% to 2% taken by the ten largest. Sequencing was done on a sample of blood. These receptors all come from a man aged 60-69 years in good health.

V is TRBV30 and J is TRBJ2-5, with no clear D. CDR1 is GTSNPN, CDR2 SVGIG, per germline (reference sequence). CDR3 length equals 13 residues. V lost 2 bases, J lost 2 bases, and 9 bases lay in between. The CDR3, as DNA: TGTGCCTGGAGTCATGGGGATCAAGAGACCCAGTACTTC. Amino acids: CAWSHGDQETQYF.

This clone was observed once. This sequence joins TRBV5-6 and TRBJ2-2; 12 positions agree with TRBD1. Trimming cost V 4 bases and J 7 bases; bases outside gene matches: 17. The CDR3 runs 19 residues. Germline CDR1 and CDR2: SGHDT and YYEEEE. DNA of the CDR3: TGTGCCAGCAGCAGTTCTACCCAGGGACAGGGGGCGCGGGTCGGGGAGCTGTTTTTT. The encoded protein is CASSSSTQGQGARVGELFF. Full variable domain (rest looked up from reference TRBV5-6 and TRBJ2-2): DAGVTQSPTHLIKTRGQQVTLRCSPKSGHDTVSWYQQALGQGPQFIFQYYEEEERQRGNFPDRFSGHQFPNYSSELNVNALLLGDSALYLCASSSSTQGQGARVGELFFGEGSRLTVL.

The rearrangement uses TRBV7-9 and TRBJ1-4; 9 bases map to TRBD1. The CDR3 is made up of 15 amino acids. The V segment lost 3 bases and the J segment 2 bases; nucleotides outside the gene matches: 1. Germline CDR1 SEHNR, CDR2 FQNEAQ (reference sequence). The chain's CDR3 is CASSFGTGTNEKLFF. The CDR3 DNA is TGTGCCAGCAGCTTTGGGACAGGGACTAATGAAAAACTGTTTTTT.

The chain uses TRBV2 and TRBJ2-3; 15 bases map to TRBD2. Per the germline V gene, CDR1 is SNHLY and CDR2 is FYNNEI. This CDR3 comprises 20 residues. Trimming removed 6 bases from V and 0 bases from J; junction bases left unmatched: 13. The CDR3 sequence is CASRFSGLAGGASSTDTQYF. DNA for the CDR3: TGTGCCAGCAGGTTTTCGGGACTAGCGGGAGGCGCCTCTAGCACAGATACGCAGTATTTT.

The J gene is TRBJ2-2, the V gene TRBV2, with 15 bases matching TRBD2. This CDR3 is 18 amino acids long. J lost 3 bases, V lost 5 bases, and 7 bases had no gene match. The germline CDR1 and CDR2 sequences are SNHLY and FYNNEI. CDR3 coding DNA: TGTGCCAGCAGTTACGGACTAGCGGGAGGGCCGGACACCGGGGAGCTGTTTTTT. It yields the protein CASSYGLAGGPDTGELFF.

The chain couples TRBV7-8 to TRBJ2-5; 8 nucleotides agree with TRBD2. CDR1 and CDR2 (germline): SGHVS, FQNEAQ. The CDR3 extends over 15 amino acids. V lost 4 bases to trimming and J lost 7 bases; unmatched junction nucleotides: 11. In DNA form, the CDR3 reads TGTGCCAGCAGCTCCAGGACTAGCCCGGGGGGGACCCAGTACTTC. The encoded protein is CASSSRTSPGGTQYF.

The chain carries TRBV19 and TRBJ1-3; 8 nucleotides align to TRBD1. The junction had 7 bases not matched to a gene; V was cut back by 10 bases and J by 2 bases. Germline CDR1 is LNHDA and CDR2 is SQIVND (reference sequence). This CDR3 has 14 amino acids. This CDR3 is CATQTGAAGNTIYF. CDR3 nucleotide sequence: TGTGCCACTCAGACAGGGGCCGCTGGAAACACCATATATTTT. Complete variable domain (other parts from reference TRBV19 and TRBJ1-3): DGGITQSPKYLFRKEGQNVTLSCEQNLNHDAMYWYRQDPGQGLRLIYYSQIVNDFQKGDIAEGYSVSREKKESFPLTVTSAQKNPTAFYLCATQTGAAGNTIYFGEGSWLTVV.

This sequence joins TRBV5-8 and TRBJ1-4; D possibly corresponds to TRBD1 (6 bases). CDR3 size: 14 residues. V gave up 3 bases and J gave up 5 bases, with 11 bases separating them. Germline V CDR1 and CDR2: SGHTS, YDEGEE. The CDR3 bases are TGTGCCAGCAGCTGGAACAGGGCGAATGAAAAACTGTTTTTT. The encoded protein is CASSWNRANEKLFF.

The chain combines TRBV7-2 with TRBJ2-3, with D unclear. Germline V CDR1 and CDR2: SGHTA, FQGNSA. The CDR3 spans 14 residues. Trimming pared 2 bases from V and 1 base from J, leaving 7 bases between. CDR3 sequence reads: CASSLRLGTDTQYF. The CDR3 DNA reads TGTGCCAGCAGCTTACGTCTCGGCACAGATACGCAGTATTTT.

The genes are TRBV3-1 (or the pseudogene TRBV3-2) and TRBJ1-1, with D unclear. Germline V gives CDR1 LGHDT, CDR2 YNNKEL (reference sequence). The CDR3 length is 15 residues. V lost 4 bases to trimming and J lost 4 bases, with 16 bases between them. CDR3 DNA: TGTGCCAGCAGCCCACAAGTGCCCATCAGCACTGAAGCTTTCTTT. Residues: CASSPQVPISTEAFF.

The chain links TRBV29-1 to TRBJ1-4; a weak D match, TRBD1 (5 bases). The germline V and J ends were trimmed by 5 bases and 7 bases, with 17 bases remaining between them. This CDR3 comprises 14 residues. Germline CDR1 SQVTM, CDR2 ANQGSEA. The CDR3, as DNA: TGCAGCGTTCACACGCAGGGTCGGAGTGAAAAACTGTTTTTT. Its protein is CSVHTQGRSEKLFF.

The V call is TRBV19, the J call TRBJ1-1; maybe TRBD1 (6 bases). Germline loops: CDR1 LNHDA, CDR2 SQIVND (reference sequence). V gave up 3 bases and J gave up 8 bases, with 22 bases separating them. This CDR3 region has 16 residues. The CDR3 loop reads CASSIRGGRGTAEAFF. DNA of the CDR3: TGTGCCAGTAGTATCAGGGGAGGTCGGGGGACTGCCGAAGCTTTCTTT.

This chain links TRBV6-2 or TRBV6-3 with TRBJ2-1; D is uncertain. The CDR3 loop spans 18 amino acids. The V end lost 2 bases, the J end lost 0 bases, and 17 bases lay between the germline ends. Germline V lookup: CDR1 MNHEY, CDR2 SVGEGT. The CDR3 coding sequence is TGTGCCAGCAGTTACCCAATCGGCCAGTATAGCTCCTACAATGAGCAGTTCTTC. Translation: CASSYPIGQYSSYNEQFF.

This clone appeared a single time. The V call is TRBV27, the J call TRBJ1-6; 8 bases match TRBD1. Looked up from germline, CDR1 is MNHEY and CDR2 is SMNVEV (reference sequence). The CDR3 loop spans 17 amino acids. V lost 2 bases, J lost 6 bases, and 9 bases stayed unmatched. Written as DNA, the CDR3 is TGTGCCAGCAGTTTACTCCCGCCCGGACAGGGTAATTCACCCCTCCACTTT. Residues: CASSLLPPGQGNSPLHF.

In its sample, this clone ranks as medium-sized. The chain is built from TRBV27 and TRBJ1-1; tentative D call: TRBD1 (5 bases). This CDR3 is built from 13 residues. Germline CDR1 reads MNHEY; CDR2 reads SMNVEV (reference sequence). V was cut by 5 bases and J by 4 bases, with 11 bases left in between. DNA for the CDR3: TGTGCCAGCAGTGTGGGGGTTGCCACTGAAGCTTTCTTT. Translation: CASSVGVATEAFF.

This chain connects TRBV7-3 to TRBJ2-3, with 7 positions matching TRBD2. This CDR3 spans 14 amino acids. J gave up 4 bases and V 5 bases, and 6 bases lay outside the gene matches. The germline V gene encodes CDR1 SGHTA and CDR2 FQGTGA. The CDR3 loop reads CASSQGRGADTQYF. CDR3 bases: TGTGCCAGCAGCCAAGGGAGGGGTGCAGATACGCAGTATTTT.